This T cell receptor beta chain appears in the sequencing data of a study of cytomegalovirus exposure and HLA in healthy donors. Study results and caveats: Rare sequences made up most TCRs, while some public TCRs were found in many donors.

As to this clone: Its specificity is not known.

V was shortened by 3 bases and J by 0 bases, with 12 bases between the two germline ends. From germline, CDR1 is LNHDA and CDR2 SQIVND (reference sequence). The length of the CDR3 is 17 residues. TCRdb keeps only in-frame clones here, not all; method: immunoSEQ multiplex PCR. The sample carries about 82,000 clones, 85% to 95% recorded once. This clonotype was sampled from a man aged 18 to 29 in good health and CMV-seronegative. Sequenced input: PBMCs. This sequence joins TRBV19 and TRBJ1-6; D perhaps matches TRBD1 (6 bases). This CDR3 is CASSIIGQSSYNSPLHF. For the CDR3, the DNA is TGTGCCAGTAGTATCATCGGACAGAGCTCCTATAATTCACCCCTCCACTTT.